The 9 T cell receptor beta chains in this list originate from one sample, sequenced in a study of T-cell reconstitution after alpha-beta-depleted transplantation in children. Molecular barcoding with unique molecular identifiers was used for the TCRbeta library. TCRdb recomputed calls from the PCR reads with MiXCR, one row per CDR3 protein. This table has about 260,000 distinct CDR3 sequences, around a tenth appearing once. Here the sequenced sample was peripheral blood, taken 180 days after TCRalphabeta/CD19-depleted stem cell transplant. The receptors originated from a male patient aged 2-9 years who had a stem cell transplant for chronic granulomatous disease, so the T cells may come from the graft donor.

Remarks on this clonotype: Given a much more abundant clone one base away, this may be a read error. This sequence joins TRBV12-3 or TRBV12-4 and TRBJ2-5, with D unclear. CDR3 length equals 13 residues. The CDR3 region is CASSYHNQETHYF. CDR3 bases: TGTGCCAGCAGTTACCACAACCAAGAGACCCATTACTTC.

This clonotype was found many times. V gene TRBV20-1 combines with J gene TRBJ2-7, with 8 nucleotides matching TRBD1. CDR1 DFQATT and CDR2 SNEGSKA come from the germline V gene (reference sequence). The V segment lost 5 bases and the J segment 5 bases; nucleotides outside the gene matches: 8. The CDR3 length is 13 residues. As DNA, the CDR3 is TGCAGTGCTTCAACTCCAGGGGGCCACGAGCAGTACTTC. Translating gives CSASTPGGHEQYF.

This clonotype was seen a few times. This sequence may be a read error, since a much larger clone differs from it by one base. The gene calls are TRBV20-1 and TRBJ2-3; 8 nucleotides agree with TRBD1. The J call is in doubt because the DNA end fits TRBJ1-5 better. CDR3 length: 15 amino acids. Germline V gene data show CDR1 as DFQATT and CDR2 as SNEGSKA (reference sequence). CDR3 sequence (DNA): TGCAGTGCTAGAGATGGCGACAGGGGCACAGATACGCAGCATTTT. Its translation: CSARDGDRGTDTQHF.

This clonotype was counted ten times or more. J is TRBJ2-2 and V is TRBV6-5; D is possibly TRBD2 (6 bases). The ends were cut back, 7 bases at V and 5 bases at J, with 14 bases in the middle. The germline CDR1 and CDR2 sequences are MNHEY and SVGAGI. This CDR3 is 14 amino acids long. The CDR3 is CASTSVGKTGELFF. Here the CDR3 DNA reads TGTGCCAGCACTAGCGTGGGGAAGACCGGGGAGCTGTTTTTT.

There are many counts of this clonotype. V is TRBV28 and J is TRBJ2-4; 7 nucleotides match TRBD2. The junction had 4 bases not matched to a gene; V was cut back by 2 bases and J by 0 bases. This CDR3 spans 16 amino acids. The germline V gene encodes CDR1 MDHEN and CDR2 SYDVKM. The CDR3 sequence is CASSLTRESAKNIQYF. The CDR3 DNA sequence: TGTGCCAGCAGTTTAACGCGGGAGTCAGCCAAAAACATTCAGTACTTC.

With regard to this clonotype: A clone one base away is much larger, so this may be a read error. This chain uses TRBV20-1 with TRBJ2-4; the D gene is possibly TRBD1 (5 bases). CDR3 size: 13 residues. Per the germline V gene, CDR1 is DFQATT and CDR2 is SNEGSKA (reference sequence). Trimming stripped 4 bases from V and 3 bases from J, with 10 bases between. The CDR3 sequence: CSANEGVKNIQYF. In nucleotides, the CDR3 is TGCAGTGCTAATGAAGGGGTCAAAAACATTCAGTACTTC.

Points on this clonotype: Since a much larger clone is just one base distant, this may be a read error. DNA of the CDR3: TGTGCCAGCAGCTTAGCTCTCAGGGGTTACAATGACTACACCTTC. The encoded protein is CASSLALRGYNDYTF. This chain links TRBV7-2 with TRBJ1-2; maybe TRBD1 (6 bases). Germline CDR1 reads SGHTA; CDR2 reads FQGNSA. The CDR3 is made up of 15 amino acids. The V and J ends lost 0 bases and 10 bases respectively, with 18 bases between them.

There are many counts of this clonotype. This sequence joins TRBV4-3 and TRBJ2-1, with D possibly called TRBD1 or TRBD2 (5 bases each). Trimming shortened V by 4 bases and J by 5 bases, and 15 bases separated the two germline ends. This CDR3 contains 15 residues. CDR1 LGHNA and CDR2 YSLEER come from the germline V gene. CDR3 residues: CASSRPGPGNNEQFF. CDR3 DNA: TGCGCCAGCAGCCGACCGGGACCCGGAAACAATGAGCAGTTCTTC.

This clonotype was recorded at least ten times. This chain uses TRBV21-1 with TRBJ2-7; TRBD2, the table's D call, lacks a check against the DNA. TRBV21-1 is noted as a pseudogene. The CDR3 contains 17 residues. CDR3 nucleotides: TGTGCCAGCAGCCCACCGTGGAGCGGTGTTAGCTCCTACGAGCAGTACTTC. As protein: CASSPPWSGVSSYEQYF.